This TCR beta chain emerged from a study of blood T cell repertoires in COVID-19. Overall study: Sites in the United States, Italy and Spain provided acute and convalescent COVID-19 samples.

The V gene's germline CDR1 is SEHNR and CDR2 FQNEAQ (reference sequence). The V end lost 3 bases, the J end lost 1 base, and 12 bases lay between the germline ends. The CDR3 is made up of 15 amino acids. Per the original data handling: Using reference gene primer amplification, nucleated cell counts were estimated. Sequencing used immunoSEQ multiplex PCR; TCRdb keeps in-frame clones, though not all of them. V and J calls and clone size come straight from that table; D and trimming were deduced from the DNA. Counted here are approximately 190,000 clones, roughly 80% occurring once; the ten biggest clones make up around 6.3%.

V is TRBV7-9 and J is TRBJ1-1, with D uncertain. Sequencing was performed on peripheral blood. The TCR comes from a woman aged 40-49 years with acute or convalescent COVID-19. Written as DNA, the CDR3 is TGTGCCAGCAGCTTTACGACAAACTCGAACACTGAAGCTTTCTTT. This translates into CASSFTTNSNTEAFF.